This T cell receptor (beta chain) was retrieved from a study of blood T cell repertoires in COVID-19. Across the whole study: Whether acute or convalescent, the COVID-19 samples came from the United States, Italy and Spain. T cells, B-cell-depleted T cells, or PBMCs provided the cDNA or gDNA that served as material.

The authors' processing: Quantification of nucleated cells was approximated via reference gene primer amplification. Using immunoSEQ multiplex PCR, the repertoire was profiled, and TCRdb retains in-frame clones only, with some absent. V and J calls and clone size are given by that table; D and trimming were obtained from the DNA. The sample includes 72,000 or so clones, 88% seen only once; the top ten take 5.8%. Input material: peripheral blood. The TCR sequence derives from a man between 50 and 59 years old with active COVID-19.

CDR3 DNA: TGTGCCAGCAGGCGAGGCAATCAGCCCCAGCATTTT. It translates to CASRRGNQPQHF. This chain links TRBV7-9 with TRBJ1-5; D uncertain. The CDR3 is 12 residues long. V was pared by 6 bases and J by 2 bases, with 5 bases between. CDR1 is SEHNR, CDR2 FQNEAQ, per germline (reference sequence).